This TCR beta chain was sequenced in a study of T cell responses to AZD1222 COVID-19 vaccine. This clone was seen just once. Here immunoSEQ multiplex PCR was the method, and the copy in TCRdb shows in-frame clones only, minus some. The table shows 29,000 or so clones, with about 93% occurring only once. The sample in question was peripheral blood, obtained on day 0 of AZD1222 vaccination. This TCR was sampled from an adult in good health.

The DNA of the CDR3 is TGTGCCAGCAGCTTGGCCAAGAGCGAGCAGTACTTC. Amino acid sequence: CASSLAKSEQYF. The rearrangement uses TRBV5-6 and TRBJ2-7; D is undetermined. The CDR3 sequence is 12 residues long. Trimming took 0 bases from V and 6 from J, leaving 7 bases between them. CDR1 SGHDT and CDR2 YYEEEE come from the germline V gene.